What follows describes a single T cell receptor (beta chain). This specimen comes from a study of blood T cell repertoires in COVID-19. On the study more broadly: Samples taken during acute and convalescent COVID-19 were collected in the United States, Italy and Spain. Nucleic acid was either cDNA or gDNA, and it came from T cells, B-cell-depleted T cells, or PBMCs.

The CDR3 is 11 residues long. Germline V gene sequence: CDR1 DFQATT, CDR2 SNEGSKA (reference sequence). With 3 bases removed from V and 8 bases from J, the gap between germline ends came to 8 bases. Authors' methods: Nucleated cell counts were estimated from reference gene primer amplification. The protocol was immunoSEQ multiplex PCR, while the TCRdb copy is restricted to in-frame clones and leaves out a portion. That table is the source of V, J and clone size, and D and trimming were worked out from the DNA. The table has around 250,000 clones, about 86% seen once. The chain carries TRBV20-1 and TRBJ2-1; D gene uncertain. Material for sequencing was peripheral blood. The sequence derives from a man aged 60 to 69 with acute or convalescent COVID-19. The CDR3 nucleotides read TGCAGTGCTAGTTACGGTCATGAGCAGTTCTTC. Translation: CSASYGHEQFF.